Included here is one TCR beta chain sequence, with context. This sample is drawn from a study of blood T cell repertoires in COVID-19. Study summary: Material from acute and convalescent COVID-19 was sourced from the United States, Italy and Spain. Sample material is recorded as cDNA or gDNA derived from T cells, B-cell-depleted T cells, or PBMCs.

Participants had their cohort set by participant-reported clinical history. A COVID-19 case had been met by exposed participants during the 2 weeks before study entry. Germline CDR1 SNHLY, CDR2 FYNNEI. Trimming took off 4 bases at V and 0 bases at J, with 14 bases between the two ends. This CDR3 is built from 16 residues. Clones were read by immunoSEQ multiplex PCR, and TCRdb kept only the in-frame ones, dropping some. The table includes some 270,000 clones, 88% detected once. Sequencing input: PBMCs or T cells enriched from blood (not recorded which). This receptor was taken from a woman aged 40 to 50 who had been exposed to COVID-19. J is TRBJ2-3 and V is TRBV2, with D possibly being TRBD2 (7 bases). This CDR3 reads CASSVLGGLSTDTQYF. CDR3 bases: TGTGCCAGCAGTGTATTGGGGGGGCTGAGCACAGATACGCAGTATTTT.